This passage covers 31 T cell receptor beta chains from one sample sequenced in a study of blood T cell repertoires in COVID-19. Assay: immunoSEQ multiplex PCR; the TCRdb copy retains only in-frame clones and omits some. The repertoire holds around 270,000 clones, with about 89% as singletons. The source material was peripheral blood. The receptors here all came from a man aged 25-45 years with acute or convalescent COVID-19.

This rearrangement joins TRBV6-6 to TRBJ2-5; TRBD1 matches at 12 bases. The CDR3 is 15 residues long. Germline trimming cut 8 bases from V and 5 bases from J; bases unmatched to any gene: 9. Germline loops: CDR1 MNHNY, CDR2 SVGAGI (reference sequence). This CDR3 is CASHFGTGGRETQYF. The CDR3, as DNA: TGTGCCAGCCACTTCGGGACAGGGGGCAGGGAGACCCAGTACTTC.

The chain recombines TRBV18 with TRBJ1-1, with 8 bases that match TRBD1. Unmatched junction bases numbered 2, after V lost 1 base and J lost 1 base. There are 15 residues in the CDR3. Germline CDR1 and CDR2: KGHSH and LQKENI. The DNA for the CDR3 is TGTGCCAGCTCACCACACGACAGGGGGAACACTGAAGCTTTCTTT. It translates to CASSPHDRGNTEAFF.

J is TRBJ1-2 and V is TRBV9; the match to TRBD1 covers 9 bases. V gave up 5 bases and J gave up 2 bases; unmatched junction bases: 4. This CDR3 contains 14 residues. Germline V lookup: CDR1 SGDLS, CDR2 YYNGEE. Written as DNA, the CDR3 is TGTGCCAGCAGAGATGGACAGGGGAACTATGGCTACACCTTC. This encodes CASRDGQGNYGYTF.

There are a few counts of this clone. The genes are TRBV5-1 and TRBJ2-7; D is possibly TRBD2 (6 bases). Germline loops: CDR1 SGHRS, CDR2 YFSETQ. The CDR3 consists of 15 residues. V was trimmed by 2 bases and J by 2 bases, leaving 14 bases between them. CDR3 in amino acids: CASSFRGMAAYEQYF. The CDR3 region has the DNA TGCGCCAGCAGCTTCCGCGGGATGGCGGCCTACGAGCAGTACTTC.

This clone was seen a single time. This rearrangement joins TRBV12-5 to TRBJ2-6; D is ambiguous. The V end was cut by 6 bases, the J end by 0 bases, with 3 bases between. CDR3 length equals 13 residues. Germline assignment: CDR1 LGHNT and CDR2 FRNRAP. DNA for the CDR3: TGTGCTAGTGGCCACTCTGGGGCCAACGTCCTGACTTTC. This encodes CASGHSGANVLTF.

This chain connects TRBV7-8 to TRBJ2-5; no clear D gene. Trimming shortened V by 5 bases and J by 5 bases, and 12 bases separated the two germline ends. CDR3 length equals 13 residues. Per the germline V gene, CDR1 is SGHVS and CDR2 is FQNEAQ. The CDR3 is CASSVGAGETQYF. CDR3 bases: TGTGCCAGCAGCGTTGGTGCCGGTGAGACCCAGTACTTC.

V gene TRBV28 combines with J gene TRBJ2-1; the match to TRBD2 covers 7 bases. The CDR3 contains 15 residues. Germline CDR1 reads MDHEN; CDR2 reads SYDVKM. V was pared by 1 base and J by 8 bases, with 8 bases of the junction left unmatched. CDR3 bases: TGTGCCAGCAGTTTATTCTGGGGGGGTAGGTATGAGCAGTTCTTC. Translating it yields CASSLFWGGRYEQFF.

The chain has TRBV10-3 and TRBJ1-1, with D perhaps TRBD1 (5 bases). Trimming stripped 0 bases from V and 7 bases from J, with 9 bases between. Germline CDR1 reads ENHRY; CDR2 reads SYGVKD. This CDR3 comprises 13 residues. The CDR3 coding sequence is TGTGCCATCAGTGAGTCGAGGGACTTTGAAGCTTTCTTT. Translating gives CAISESRDFEAFF.

This sequence joins TRBV28 and TRBJ1-4; D remains unclear. The CDR3 has 13 residues. V was pared by 7 bases and J by 8 bases, with 14 bases between. CDR1 and CDR2 from the germline V gene are MDHEN and SYDVKM. In nucleotides, the CDR3 is TGTGCCAGCACCCCTGAGCCAAAGGAAAAACTGTTTTTT. Translation gives CASTPEPKEKLFF.

The rearrangement joins TRBV6-6 to TRBJ1-5; D unclear. Trimming took off 2 bases at V and 4 bases at J, with 9 bases between the two ends. Germline V gene lookup returns CDR1 MNHNY and CDR2 SVGAGI (reference sequence). The CDR3 contains 14 residues. For the CDR3, the DNA is TGTGCCAGCAGTTACAACGGAGCTAATCAGCCCCAGCATTTT. Translation gives CASSYNGANQPQHF.

The chain employs TRBV12-3 or TRBV12-4 and TRBJ1-1; the match to TRBD1 covers 9 bases. Trimming at V came to 4 bases and at J to 4 bases, leaving 1 base not matched to a gene. There are 13 residues in the CDR3. The CDR3 DNA follows: TGTGCCAGCAGTTGGGACAGGGCCACTGAAGCTTTCTTT. Translated, it gives CASSWDRATEAFF.

The chain couples TRBV7-2 to TRBJ1-5, with TRBD1 matching over 8 bases. Germline V gives CDR1 SGHTA, CDR2 FQGNSA. Trimming took 5 bases from V and 1 from J; bases not matched to a gene: 4. The CDR3 runs to 15 residues. The chain's CDR3 is CASSLGQASNQPQHF. CDR3 nucleotides: TGTGCCAGCAGCCTGGGACAGGCGAGCAATCAGCCCCAGCATTTT.

This clone has only one observation. The V gene is TRBV18, the J gene TRBJ2-7, with 11 bases aligning to TRBD1. Germline values: CDR1 KGHSH, CDR2 LQKENI. This CDR3 contains 15 residues. The trim removed 4 bases at V and 5 bases at J, leaving 7 bases unmatched. CDR3: CASSLPGQGVDEQYF. DNA of the CDR3: TGTGCCAGCTCACTACCGGGACAGGGGGTCGACGAGCAGTACTTC.

CDR3 DNA: TGTGCCAGCAGCCTTCTCGGACAGCCCCCACATACGCAGTATTTT. This encodes CASSLLGQPPHTQYF. The chain uses TRBV7-8 and TRBJ2-3; D may be TRBD1 (6 bases). The CDR3 totals 15 residues. Germline CDR1 SGHVS, CDR2 FQNEAQ. The germline V and J ends were trimmed by 5 bases and 7 bases, with 19 bases remaining between them.

The rearrangement joins TRBV5-8 to TRBJ1-3; possible D gene TRBD1, 6 bases. Germline CDR1 SGHTS, CDR2 YDEGEE. The V gene lost 6 bases and the J gene lost 0 bases, with 13 bases spanning the gap. The CDR3 is 15 amino acids. CDR3 loop: CASTGQGSSGNTIYF. DNA for the CDR3: TGTGCCAGCACCGGGCAGGGGAGCTCTGGAAACACCATATATTTT.

J is TRBJ1-1 and V is TRBV11-1; 7 nucleotides line up with TRBD1. The CDR3 totals 13 residues. Trimming cost V 4 bases and J 6 bases; bases outside gene matches: 5. Looked up from germline, CDR1 is SGHAT and CDR2 is FQDESV (reference sequence). The CDR3 DNA reads TGTGCCAGCAGCTACAGGGGTCGGGCTGAAGCTTTCTTT. Amino acids: CASSYRGRAEAFF.

Only a few counts were recorded for this clone. The rearrangement joins TRBV4-2 to TRBJ2-3, with D uncertain. This CDR3 spans 15 amino acids. The V end lost 2 bases, the J end lost 0 bases, and 9 bases lay between the germline ends. Germline V gene data show CDR1 as LGHNA and CDR2 as YNFKEQ. This CDR3 reads CASSQPMTSTDTQYF. Written as DNA, the CDR3 is TGTGCCAGCAGCCAACCCATGACTAGCACAGATACGCAGTATTTT.

This clone occurred a few times. The V and J genes are TRBV6-5 and TRBJ1-6; 8 bases are shared with TRBD1. The CDR3 totals 14 residues. Unmatched junction bases numbered 7, after V lost 7 bases and J lost 8 bases. Germline assignment: CDR1 MNHEY and CDR2 SVGAGI. CDR3: CASTMTGEDSPLHF. CDR3 in DNA: TGTGCCAGCACTATGACAGGGGAGGATTCACCCCTCCACTTT.

V usage is TRBV28 and J usage is TRBJ2-4; no clear D. This CDR3 spans 15 amino acids. Germline CDR1 reads MDHEN; CDR2 reads SYDVKM. Trimming cost V 6 bases and J 0 bases, with 12 bases left between them. CDR3 nucleotide sequence: TGTGCCAGCAGGCAACAAAGTCGAGCCAAAAACATTCAGTACTTC. Protein product: CASRQQSRAKNIQYF.

The rearrangement uses TRBV24-1 and TRBJ2-1; D might be TRBD2 (6 bases). V was shortened by 4 bases and J by 3 bases, with 9 bases between the two germline ends. Per germline, CDR1 KGHDR and CDR2 SFDVKD. The CDR3 sequence is 14 residues long. The CDR3, as DNA: TGTGCCACCAGTGACGGGGGTCGCTACAATGAGCAGTTCTTC. This codes for CATSDGGRYNEQFF.

A remark on this clone: This specimen includes other DNA sequences encoding the same CDR3. The CDR3 coding sequence is TGTGCCTGGAGTGACCGGTATGGCTACACCTTC. It encodes CAWSDRYGYTF. The gene calls are TRBV30 and TRBJ1-2, with D uncertain. Trimming stripped 1 base from V and 5 bases from J, with 5 bases between. The CDR3 totals 11 residues. In germline, CDR1 is GTSNPN, CDR2 SVGIG (reference sequence).

The gene calls are TRBV11-2 and TRBJ1-5, with 9 bases matching TRBD1. The V and J ends lost 1 base and 2 bases, in that order; junction bases with no gene match: 3. The germline CDR1 and CDR2 sequences are SGHAT and FQNNGV. The CDR3 extends over 16 amino acids. The CDR3 protein is CASSLGQGGGNQPQHF. In DNA form, the CDR3 reads TGTGCCAGCAGCTTAGGACAGGGGGGAGGCAATCAGCCCCAGCATTTT.

This clone was seen a single time. This sequence joins TRBV7-2 and TRBJ1-2, with no clear D. Trimming left V 1 base short and J 1 base short, with 7 bases between. Germline CDR1 and CDR2: SGHTA and FQGNSA. The CDR3 length is 14 residues. The DNA for the CDR3 is TGTGCCAGCAGCTTAGACGGTGTTAACTATGGCTACACCTTC. Its translation: CASSLDGVNYGYTF.

Here the CDR3 reads CASSWETGFEQYF. DNA of the CDR3: TGCGCCAGCAGCTGGGAAACAGGGTTCGAGCAGTACTTC. This rearrangement joins TRBV5-1 to TRBJ2-7; TRBD1 is a possible D gene (6 bases). The CDR3 length is 13 residues. V lost 3 bases to trimming and J lost 6 bases, with 13 bases between them. CDR1 SGHRS and CDR2 YFSETQ come from the germline V gene.

The chain employs TRBV7-2 and TRBJ2-7; 8 bases align to TRBD1. Germline assignment: CDR1 SGHTA and CDR2 FQGNSA. This CDR3 is built from 16 residues. V was pared by 1 base and J by 0 bases, with 5 bases of the junction left unmatched. The CDR3 region is CASSLVAGGFSYEQYF. The CDR3 DNA is TGTGCCAGCAGCTTAGTCGCAGGGGGCTTCTCCTACGAGCAGTACTTC.

This chain connects TRBV30 to TRBJ1-6, with 7 positions matching TRBD1. J was trimmed by 10 bases and V by 2 bases; bases with no gene match: 8. The CDR3 consists of 14 residues. The germline V gene has CDR1 GTSNPN and CDR2 SVGIG (reference sequence). DNA of the CDR3: TGTGCCTGGAGTCGACAGGGTTCCGGGTCACCCCTCCACTTT. Protein product: CAWSRQGSGSPLHF.

The chain carries TRBV5-1 and TRBJ2-1; 9 nucleotides line up with TRBD2. The CDR3 sequence is 16 residues long. Trimming cost V 5 bases and J 3 bases; bases outside gene matches: 9. Germline CDR1 SGHRS, CDR2 YFSETQ. The CDR3 sequence: CASRKNSGSIYNEQFF. CDR3 nucleotide sequence: TGCGCCAGCAGGAAAAATAGCGGGAGTATCTACAATGAGCAGTTCTTC. The full variable domain, completed using reference TRBV5-1 and TRBJ2-1, is KAGVTQTPRYLIKTRGQQVTLSCSPISGHRSVSWYQQTPGQGLQFLFEYFSETQRNKGNFPGRFSGRQFSNSRSEMNVSTLELGDSALYLCASRKNSGSIYNEQFFGPGTRLTVL.

V gene TRBV3-1 (or the pseudogene TRBV3-2) combines with J gene TRBJ1-6; 7 bases map to TRBD1. This CDR3 has 14 amino acids. J gave up 10 bases and V 0 bases, and 3 bases lay outside the gene matches. Germline lookup yields CDR1 LGHDT and CDR2 YNNKEL (reference sequence). The CDR3 spells CASSQEQGSSPLHF. DNA of the CDR3: TGTGCCAGCAGCCAAGAACAGGGGTCATCACCCCTCCACTTT.

The gene calls are TRBV27 and TRBJ2-1; TRBD1 matches at 12 bases. V dropped 6 bases and J dropped 5; count of bases not matched to a gene: 5. CDR3 size: 15 residues. Germline CDR1 reads MNHEY; CDR2 reads SMNVEV (reference sequence). In nucleotides, the CDR3 is TGTGCCAGCAGGAGGGACAGGGGGCCGAACAATGAGCAGTTCTTC. Translating gives CASRRDRGPNNEQFF.

This chain connects TRBV5-1 to TRBJ2-7, with D possibly being TRBD1 (5 bases). The germline V gene has CDR1 SGHRS and CDR2 YFSETQ. The ends were cut back, 2 bases at V and 5 bases at J, with 14 bases in the middle. The CDR3 spans 14 residues. CDR3 nucleotide sequence: TGCGCCAGCAGCTTTATCCCGCAGGGCGACGAGCAGTACTTC. Its protein product is CASSFIPQGDEQYF.

This chain joins TRBV5-1 and TRBJ2-7, with D possibly being TRBD1 (5 bases). Deletions cut 0 bases from V and 2 bases from J, with 9 bases between. The CDR3 has 14 residues. In germline, CDR1 is SGHRS, CDR2 YFSETQ. CDR3 coding DNA: TGCGCCAGCAGCTTGGCGGTAGGGGCCTACGAGCAGTACTTC. It specifies CASSLAVGAYEQYF.